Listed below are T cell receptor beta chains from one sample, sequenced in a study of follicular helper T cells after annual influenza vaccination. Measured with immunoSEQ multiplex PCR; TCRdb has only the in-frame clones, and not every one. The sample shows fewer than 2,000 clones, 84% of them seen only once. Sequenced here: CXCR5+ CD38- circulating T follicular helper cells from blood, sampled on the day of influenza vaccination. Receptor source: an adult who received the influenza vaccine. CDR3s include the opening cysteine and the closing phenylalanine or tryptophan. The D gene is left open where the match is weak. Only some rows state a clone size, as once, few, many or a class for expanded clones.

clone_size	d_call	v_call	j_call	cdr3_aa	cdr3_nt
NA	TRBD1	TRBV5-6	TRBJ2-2	CASSYPTGAGGELFF	TGTGCCAGCAGCTATCCTACAGGGGCCGGCGGGGAGCTGTTTTTT
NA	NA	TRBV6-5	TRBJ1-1	CASTGPMNTEAFF	TGTGCCAGTACAGGACCCATGAACACTGAAGCTTTCTTT
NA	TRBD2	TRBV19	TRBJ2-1	CASSGGLAPYNEQFF	TGTGCCAGTAGCGGGGGACTAGCTCCCTACAATGAGCAGTTCTTC
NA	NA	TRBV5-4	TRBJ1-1	CASSFGGYTEAFF	TGTGCCAGCAGCTTTGGGGGCTACACTGAAGCTTTCTTT
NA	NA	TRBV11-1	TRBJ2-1	CASSLESYNEQFF	TGTGCCAGCAGCTTAGAGTCGTACAATGAGCAGTTCTTC
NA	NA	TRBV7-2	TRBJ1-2	CASSPVGDNYGYTF	TGTGCCAGCAGTCCCGTGGGGGATAACTATGGCTACACCTTC
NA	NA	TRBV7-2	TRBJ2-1	CASSLGPGTQQFF	TGTGCCAGCAGCTTAGGTCCCGGGACTCAGCAGTTCTTC
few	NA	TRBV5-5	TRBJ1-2	CATRKTYGYTF	TGTGCCACGCGAAAGACCTATGGCTACACCTTC
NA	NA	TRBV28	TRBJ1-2	CASTKGGAYYGYTF	TGTGCCAGCACCAAGGGGGGAGCCTACTATGGCTACACCTTC
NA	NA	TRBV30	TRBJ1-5	CAWSGDSKQPQHF	TGTGCCTGGAGTGGCGACAGTAAGCAGCCCCAGCATTTT